The clone carrying this T cell receptor beta chain has a handful of counts. Per the germline V gene, CDR1 is SGHNT and CDR2 is YENEEA. This CDR3 comprises 18 residues. Unmatched junction bases numbered 5, after V lost 3 bases and J lost 0 bases. The sample originates from a study of cytomegalovirus exposure and HLA in healthy donors. The PCR was carried out with 60 Vbeta primers and 13 Jbeta primers. Data came from immunoSEQ multiplex PCR; TCRdb stores just in-frame clones and leaves some out. The data contain approximately 140,000 clones, about 80% of them singletons. This TCR derives from a boy between 2 and 10 years old in good health and CMV-seronegative. J is TRBJ2-3 and V is TRBV11-3; 14 nucleotides align to TRBD2. The sequencing input was PBMCs. The CDR3 loop reads CASSLGLAGVASTDTQYF. The CDR3 DNA is TGTGCCAGCAGCTTGGGACTAGCGGGGGTTGCTAGCACAGATACGCAGTATTTT.